This T cell receptor beta chain derives from a study of T cell responses to AZD1222 COVID-19 vaccine. This table comes from immunoSEQ multiplex PCR, and its TCRdb copy is limited to in-frame clones, with some not included. This sample carries 110,000 to 150,000 clones, around 88% of them seen once, and the ten largest clones take about 3%. V lost 6 bases, J lost 4 bases, and 0 bases stayed unmatched. CDR3 size: 13 residues. The germline V gene encodes CDR1 LNHDA and CDR2 SQIVND (reference sequence). This sequence originates from an adult in good health. The sample in question was peripheral blood, obtained on day 0 of AZD1222 vaccination. This chain joins TRBV19 and TRBJ2-2; 9 bases fit TRBD2. The CDR3 region is CASRTSGTGELFF. The CDR3 DNA is TGTGCCAGTAGGACTAGCGGCACCGGGGAGCTGTTTTTT.